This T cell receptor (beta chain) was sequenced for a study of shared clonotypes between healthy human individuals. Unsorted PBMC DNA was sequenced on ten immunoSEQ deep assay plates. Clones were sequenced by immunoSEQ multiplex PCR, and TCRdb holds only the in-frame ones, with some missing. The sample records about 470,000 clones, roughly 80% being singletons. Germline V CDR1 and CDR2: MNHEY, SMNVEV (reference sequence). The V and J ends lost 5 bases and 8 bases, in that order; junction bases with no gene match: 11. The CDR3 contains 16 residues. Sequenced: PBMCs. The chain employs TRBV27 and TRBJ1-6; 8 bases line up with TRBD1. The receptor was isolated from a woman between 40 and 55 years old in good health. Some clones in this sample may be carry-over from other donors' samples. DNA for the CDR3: TGTGCCAGCAGTCTGGTCCCGGACAGGGTGTATTCACCCCTCCACTTT. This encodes CASSLVPDRVYSPLHF.